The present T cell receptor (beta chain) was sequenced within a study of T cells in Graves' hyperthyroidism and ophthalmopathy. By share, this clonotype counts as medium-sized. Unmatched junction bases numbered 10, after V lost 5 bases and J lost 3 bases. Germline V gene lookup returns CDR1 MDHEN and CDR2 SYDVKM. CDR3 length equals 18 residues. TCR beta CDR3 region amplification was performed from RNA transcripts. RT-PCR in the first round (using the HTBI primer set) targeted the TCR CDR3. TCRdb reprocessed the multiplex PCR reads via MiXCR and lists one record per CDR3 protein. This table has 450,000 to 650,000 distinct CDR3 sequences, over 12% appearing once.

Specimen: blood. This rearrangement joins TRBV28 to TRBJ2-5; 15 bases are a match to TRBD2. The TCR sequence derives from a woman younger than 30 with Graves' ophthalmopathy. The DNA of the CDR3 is TGTGCCAGCAGTCTCTGGACTAGCGGGAGGGCCGGGGAAGAGACCCAGTACTTC. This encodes CASSLWTSGRAGEETQYF.